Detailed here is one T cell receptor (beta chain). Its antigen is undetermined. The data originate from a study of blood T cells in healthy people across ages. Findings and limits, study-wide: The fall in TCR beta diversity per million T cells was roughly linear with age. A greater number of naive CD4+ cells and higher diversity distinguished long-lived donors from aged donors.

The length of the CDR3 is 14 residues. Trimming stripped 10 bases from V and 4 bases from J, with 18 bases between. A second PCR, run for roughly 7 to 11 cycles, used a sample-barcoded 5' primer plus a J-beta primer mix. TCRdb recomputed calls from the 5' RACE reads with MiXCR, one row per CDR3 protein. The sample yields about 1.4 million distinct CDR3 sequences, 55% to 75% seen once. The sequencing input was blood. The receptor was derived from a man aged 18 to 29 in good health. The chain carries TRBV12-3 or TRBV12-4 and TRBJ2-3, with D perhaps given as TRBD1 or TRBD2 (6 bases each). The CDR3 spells CATSGVGGPDTQYF. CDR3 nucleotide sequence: TGTGCCACCTCGGGGGTGGGGGGCCCAGATACGCAGTATTTT.